These 30 T cell receptor beta chains came from one sample sequenced in a study of blood T cell repertoires in COVID-19. Assay: immunoSEQ multiplex PCR; the TCRdb copy retains only in-frame clones and omits some. This table has some 100,000 clones, roughly 87% appearing once. Sequenced input: peripheral blood. These receptors all come from a young man in a cohort sampled during active COVID-19.

CDR3 sequence: CATSRDPGTTDTQYF. The CDR3, as DNA: TGTGCCACCAGCAGAGATCCGGGAACCACAGATACGCAGTATTTT. The chain recombines TRBV15 with TRBJ2-3; possibly TRBD2 for D (5 bases). V was shortened by 0 bases and J by 2 bases, with 9 bases between the two germline ends. Germline CDR1 and CDR2: LNHNV and YYDKDF (reference sequence). The CDR3 runs to 15 residues.

J is TRBJ2-7 and V is TRBV5-1; perhaps TRBD1 as D (6 bases). Trimming stripped 2 bases from V and 2 bases from J, with 17 bases between. From germline, CDR1 is SGHRS and CDR2 YFSETQ. The CDR3 covers 16 residues. CDR3 nucleotide sequence: TGCGCCAGCAGCTTAAGTTTCCAGGGACACACCTACGAGCAGTACTTC. It yields the protein CASSLSFQGHTYEQYF. The entire variable domain, with the rest obtained from reference TRBV5-1 and TRBJ2-7, is as follows: KAGVTQTPRYLIKTRGQQVTLSCSPISGHRSVSWYQQTPGQGLQFLFEYFSETQRNKGNFPGRFSGRQFSNSRSEMNVSTLELGDSALYLCASSLSFQGHTYEQYFGPGTRLTVT.

The sample holds one count of this clone. The genes are TRBV7-2 and TRBJ1-5, with D possibly being TRBD1 (6 bases). Germline V gives CDR1 SGHTA, CDR2 FQGNSA. Trimming stripped 1 base from V and 4 bases from J, with 11 bases between. This CDR3 region has 15 residues. The CDR3 nucleotides are TGTGCCAGCAGCTTAGAAGGACAGCCAAATCAGCCCCAGCATTTT. Translating it yields CASSLEGQPNQPQHF.

On this clone: Other DNA sequences of this sample code for an identical CDR3. V is TRBV7-9 and J is TRBJ2-3, with TRBD2 as a possible D gene (6 bases). Germline CDR1 and CDR2: SEHNR and FQNEAQ (reference sequence). Between the trimmed V and J ends, which lost 5 bases and 2 bases, there was a span of 14 bases. This CDR3 region has 15 residues. The CDR3 DNA sequence: TGTGCCAGCAGCCCCCCGGGGGTTTCCACAGATACGCAGTATTTT. Residues: CASSPPGVSTDTQYF.

The CDR3 DNA is TGTGCCTGGAGTCCACCGGGACAGCCAAATTCACCCCTCCACTTT. Encoded protein: CAWSPPGQPNSPLHF. This chain uses TRBV30 with TRBJ1-6, with 7 positions matching TRBD1. The CDR3 extends over 15 amino acids. V lost 2 bases and J lost 7; bases outside the gene matches: 8. CDR1 is GTSNPN, CDR2 SVGIG, per germline (reference sequence). Looking up the rest from reference TRBV30 and TRBJ1-6 gives the full variable domain: SQTIHQWPATLVQPVGSPLSLECTVEGTSNPNLYWYRQAAGRGLQLLFYSVGIGQISSEVPQNLSASRPQDRQFILSSKKLLLSDSGFYLCAWSPPGQPNSPLHFGNGTRLTVT.

The V and J genes are TRBV27 and TRBJ2-5; 8 nucleotides line up with TRBD1. CDR3 length: 16 residues. CDR1 MNHEY and CDR2 SMNVEV come from the germline V gene (reference sequence). Trimming cost V 0 bases and J 4 bases; bases outside gene matches: 7. This CDR3 reads CASSLSDRVIGETQYF. CDR3 bases: TGTGCCAGCAGTTTATCGGACAGGGTGATTGGAGAGACCCAGTACTTC.

V is TRBV4-1 and J is TRBJ2-7; 7 bases are a match to TRBD1. In germline, CDR1 is MGHRA, CDR2 YSYEKL. CDR3 size: 15 residues. Unmatched junction bases numbered 8, after V lost 2 bases and J lost 4 bases. CDR3 DNA: TGCGCCAGCAGCCAATTTAGAGGGGGCAGGTACGAGCAGTACTTC. Protein: CASSQFRGGRYEQYF.

The rearrangement joins TRBV30 to TRBJ1-1, with D maybe TRBD1 (5 bases). Germline CDR1 reads GTSNPN; CDR2 reads SVGIG (reference sequence). CDR3 length: 15 amino acids. V lost 0 bases and J 0 bases, leaving 11 bases between the germline ends. This CDR3 is CAWSVWGGMNTEAFF. The DNA of the CDR3 is TGTGCCTGGAGTGTGTGGGGGGGGATGAACACTGAAGCTTTCTTT.

This chain connects TRBV3-1 (or the pseudogene TRBV3-2) to TRBJ1-2; no reliable D call. V lost 0 bases and J 7 bases, leaving 12 bases between the germline ends. CDR3 length equals 14 residues. CDR1 LGHDT and CDR2 YNNKEL come from the germline V gene (reference sequence). CDR3 sequence: CASSQEGRASGYTF. Here the CDR3 DNA reads TGTGCCAGCAGCCAAGAAGGGAGGGCTAGTGGCTACACCTTC.

The V gene is TRBV7-9, the J gene TRBJ1-5; possible D gene TRBD1, 6 bases. The CDR3 sequence is 18 residues long. V was trimmed by 1 base and J by 3 bases, leaving 19 bases between them. Germline-derived CDR1 and CDR2 are SEHNR and FQNEAQ (reference sequence). CDR3: CASSLGLGGQGLNQPQHF. Written as DNA, the CDR3 is TGTGCCAGCAGCTTAGGGCTGGGGGGGCAGGGCCTCAATCAGCCCCAGCATTTT.

The rearrangement links TRBV7-9 to TRBJ2-1; 12 nucleotides align to TRBD2. The germline gives CDR1 SEHNR, CDR2 FQNEAQ (reference sequence). Unmatched junction bases numbered 3, after V lost 3 bases and J lost 9 bases. This CDR3 has 14 amino acids. CDR3 nucleotides: TGTGCCAGCAGCTTGGGACTAGCGGGTACTGAGCAGTTCTTC. Translated: CASSLGLAGTEQFF.

V usage is TRBV18 and J usage is TRBJ2-5; D gene unclear. V gave up 1 base and J gave up 5 bases, with 5 bases separating them. The CDR3 consists of 12 residues. Looked up from germline, CDR1 is KGHSH and CDR2 is LQKENI. CDR3: CASSPRRETQYF. The CDR3 DNA is TGTGCCAGCTCACCACGTCGGGAGACCCAGTACTTC.

This chain links TRBV11-2 with TRBJ2-2; tentatively, D is TRBD2 (6 bases). The CDR3 contains 15 residues. V lost 1 base and J lost 5, with 11 bases in between. The germline V gene has CDR1 SGHAT and CDR2 FQNNGV. The CDR3 nucleotides read TGTGCCAGCAGCTTAGCGGGGGTGGGGACCGGGGAGCTGTTTTTT. Its protein product is CASSLAGVGTGELFF.

This chain uses TRBV7-2 with TRBJ2-7; TRBD1 aligns across 10 bases. This CDR3 is built from 16 residues. The V gene end was trimmed by 5 bases and the J gene end by 4 bases; junction bases not matched to a gene: 11. CDR1 is SGHTA, CDR2 FQGNSA, per germline. The CDR3 coding sequence is TGTGCCAGCAGCCGCGCCCCGGGACAGGGGAGGTACGAGCAGTACTTC. Amino acids: CASSRAPGQGRYEQYF. Together with reference TRBV7-2 and TRBJ2-7, the CDR3 gives the full variable domain: GAGVSQSPSNKVTEKGKDVELRCDPISGHTALYWYRQSLGQGLEFLIYFQGNSAPDKSGLPSDRFSAERTGGSVSTLTIQRTQQEDSAVYLCASSRAPGQGRYEQYFGPGTRLTVT.

The rearrangement links TRBV10-3 to TRBJ1-1, with a possible D match to TRBD1 (5 bases). Germline lookup yields CDR1 ENHRY and CDR2 SYGVKD. Trimming took 8 bases from V and 4 from J, leaving 8 bases between them. This CDR3 region has 11 residues. CDR3 nucleotides: TGTGCCATCGCCGGGGGCACTGAAGCTTTCTTT. This codes for CAIAGGTEAFF.

This chain joins TRBV7-9 and TRBJ2-4; 9 bases are a match to TRBD2. Germline-derived CDR1 and CDR2 are SEHNR and FQNEAQ (reference sequence). The CDR3 is 13 amino acids. The trim removed 1 base at V and 13 bases at J, leaving 5 bases unmatched. This CDR3 is CASSLGLAGIQYF. The CDR3 nucleotides read TGTGCCAGCAGCTTAGGGCTAGCGGGGATCCAGTACTTC.

This chain links TRBV7-9 with TRBJ2-1, with D uncertain. Trimming removed 4 bases at V and 0 bases at J, with 13 bases between. The CDR3 consists of 16 residues. Germline V gives CDR1 SEHNR, CDR2 FQNEAQ (reference sequence). CDR3: CASSSPSLSSYNEQFF. In nucleotides, the CDR3 is TGTGCCAGCAGCTCCCCCTCTTTGAGCTCCTACAATGAGCAGTTCTTC.

This clone was observed a few times. This chain connects TRBV18 to TRBJ2-5; TRBD2 might be the D (5 bases). Germline V gene lookup returns CDR1 KGHSH and CDR2 LQKENI. V shed 3 bases and J shed 4 bases, with 12 bases lying between them. CDR3 length: 14 amino acids. The CDR3 spells CASSPTGVAETQYF. The CDR3 region has the DNA TGTGCCAGCTCACCTACCGGGGTAGCAGAGACCCAGTACTTC.

The chain carries TRBV13 and TRBJ1-5, with D hard to call. Looked up from germline, CDR1 is PRHDT and CDR2 is FYEKMQ (reference sequence). The CDR3 consists of 16 residues. V shed 4 bases and J shed 9 bases, with 22 bases lying between them. CDR3 in amino acids: CASSSPVSRGRTPQHF. As DNA, the CDR3 is TGTGCCAGCAGCTCCCCTGTTAGTAGAGGGCGCACGCCCCAGCATTTT.

V and J are TRBV30 and TRBJ1-5; D remains ambiguous. Trimming left V 0 bases short and J 2 bases short, with 8 bases between. This CDR3 comprises 14 residues. The germline gives CDR1 GTSNPN, CDR2 SVGIG (reference sequence). The CDR3 sequence is CAWSVGGGNQPQHF. The DNA of the CDR3 is TGTGCCTGGAGTGTGGGAGGAGGCAATCAGCCCCAGCATTTT.

The chain is built from TRBV2 and TRBJ2-5; D unclear. The CDR3 contains 13 residues. Germline loops: CDR1 SNHLY, CDR2 FYNNEI. Trimming shortened V by 0 bases and J by 8 bases, and 10 bases separated the two germline ends. The CDR3 sequence is CASSEALEVTQYF. CDR3 coding DNA: TGTGCCAGCAGTGAAGCGCTCGAGGTTACCCAGTACTTC. The complete variable domain, with remaining parts taken from reference TRBV2 and TRBJ2-5, reads EPEVTQTPSHQVTQMGQEVILRCVPISNHLYFYWYRQILGQKVEFLVSFYNNEISEKSEIFDDQFSVERPDGSNFTLKIRSTKLEDSAMYFCASSEALEVTQYFGPGTRLLVL.

This sequence joins TRBV2 and TRBJ2-1; 8 nucleotides agree with TRBD1. Germline V lookup: CDR1 SNHLY, CDR2 FYNNEI. V shed 4 bases, J shed 0 bases, and the junction held 14 bases outside the gene matches. This CDR3 spans 19 amino acids. CDR3 DNA sequence: TGTGCCAGCAGTGGTCAGGGACAGGTTCTCCTCTTCTCCTACAATGAGCAGTTCTTC. It codes for CASSGQGQVLLFSYNEQFF.

The chain couples TRBV24-1 to TRBJ2-7, with D perhaps matching TRBD1 (5 bases). The germline V gene has CDR1 KGHDR and CDR2 SFDVKD. Trimming cost V 7 bases and J 4 bases, with 10 bases left between them. This CDR3 has 12 residues. The CDR3 nucleotides read TGTGCCACCAGCGACCAGGGTTACGAGCAGTACTTC. It codes for CATSDQGYEQYF.

The genes are TRBV27 and TRBJ2-3; TRBD1 agrees at 11 bases. The CDR3 extends over 17 amino acids. Losses at the gene ends were 5 bases for V and 4 bases for J; bases not matched to a gene: 11. Germline CDR1 and CDR2: MNHEY and SMNVEV (reference sequence). CDR3: CASSNIWTGGEADTQYF. For the CDR3, the DNA is TGTGCCAGCAGTAATATCTGGACAGGGGGCGAGGCAGATACGCAGTATTTT.

The chain employs TRBV6-5 and TRBJ1-1; the match to TRBD1 covers 8 bases. From germline, CDR1 is MNHEY and CDR2 SVGAGI. J gave up 9 bases and V 3 bases, and 6 bases lay outside the gene matches. The CDR3 covers 13 residues. The chain's CDR3 is CASSYNAGGQAFF. The DNA of the CDR3 is TGTGCCAGCAGTTATAACGCAGGGGGCCAAGCTTTCTTT.

The chain's CDR3 is CASSYEQKYGYTF. The CDR3 DNA reads as TGTGCCAGCAGTTATGAACAGAAATATGGCTACACCTTC. The V gene is TRBV6-5, the J gene TRBJ1-2, with D uncertain. Germline CDR1 and CDR2: MNHEY and SVGAGI. The CDR3 contains 13 residues. Trimming took off 3 bases at V and 5 bases at J, with 10 bases between the two ends.

The chain uses TRBV15 and TRBJ2-7, with D perhaps TRBD1 (6 bases). Trimming cost V 5 bases and J 3 bases, with 14 bases left between them. The germline CDR1 and CDR2 sequences are LNHNV and YYDKDF (reference sequence). The length of the CDR3 is 14 residues. CDR3 nucleotides: TGTGCCACCAGCGTCAAACAGGGCAACTACGAGCAGTACTTC. It codes for CATSVKQGNYEQYF.

The chain carries TRBV5-8 and TRBJ2-5; 7 bases map to TRBD1. CDR3 length equals 15 residues. Germline V gene sequence: CDR1 SGHTS, CDR2 YDEGEE. V lost 0 bases to trimming and J lost 9 bases; unmatched junction nucleotides: 11. For the CDR3, the DNA is TGTGCCAGCAGCTTGGGAGGGGGCGGATTCGAGGCCCAGTACTTC. This codes for CASSLGGGGFEAQYF.

The chain is built from TRBV12-3 or TRBV12-4 and TRBJ2-3, with D maybe TRBD1 (6 bases). This CDR3 spans 13 amino acids. V lost 8 bases and J 0 bases, leaving 9 bases between the germline ends. This chain's CDR3 is CASSRGSTDTQYF. DNA of the CDR3: TGTGCCAGCTCAAGGGGGAGCACAGATACGCAGTATTTT.

V usage is TRBV30 and J usage is TRBJ2-5, with TRBD1 matching over 8 bases. Germline V gives CDR1 GTSNPN, CDR2 SVGIG (reference sequence). The CDR3 has 13 residues. The V and J ends lost 3 bases and 3 bases, in that order; junction bases with no gene match: 3. Written as DNA, the CDR3 is TGTGCCTGGAGCCGACAGGGGAAAGAGACCCAGTACTTC. Encoded protein: CAWSRQGKETQYF.